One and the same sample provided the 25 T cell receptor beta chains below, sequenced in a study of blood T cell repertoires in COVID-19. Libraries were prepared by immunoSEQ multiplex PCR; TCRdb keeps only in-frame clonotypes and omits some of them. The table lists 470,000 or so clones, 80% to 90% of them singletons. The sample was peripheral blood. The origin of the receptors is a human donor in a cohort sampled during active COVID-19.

Here the CDR3 reads CASSFQGAGEKLFF. The CDR3 nucleotides read TGTGCCAGCAGTTTCCAGGGGGCGGGTGAAAAACTGTTTTTT. The gene calls are TRBV27 and TRBJ1-4; 8 nucleotides line up with TRBD1. The CDR3 is made up of 14 amino acids. Germline trimming cut 3 bases from V and 7 bases from J; bases unmatched to any gene: 4. CDR1 MNHEY and CDR2 SMNVEV come from the germline V gene (reference sequence).

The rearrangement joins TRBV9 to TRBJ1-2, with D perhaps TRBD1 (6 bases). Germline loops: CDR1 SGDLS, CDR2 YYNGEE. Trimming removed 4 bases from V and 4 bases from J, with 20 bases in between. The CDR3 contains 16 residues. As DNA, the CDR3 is TGTGCCAGCAGCTCCCTAGGGGGTCAAGGGGGCTATGGCTACACCTTC. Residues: CASSSLGGQGGYGYTF.

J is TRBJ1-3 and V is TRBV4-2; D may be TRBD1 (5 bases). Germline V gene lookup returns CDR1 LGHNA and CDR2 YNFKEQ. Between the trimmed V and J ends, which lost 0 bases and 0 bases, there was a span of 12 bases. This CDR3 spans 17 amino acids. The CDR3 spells CASSQDSQGPSGNTIYF. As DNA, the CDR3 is TGTGCCAGCAGCCAAGATAGTCAGGGCCCCTCTGGAAACACCATATATTTT.

The CDR3 DNA is TGTGCCAGCACACTAGCGGGAGGGCCTTCCTACAATGAGCAGTTCTTC. Protein product: CASTLAGGPSYNEQFF. The chain combines TRBV27 with TRBJ2-1, with 13 bases identical to TRBD2. This CDR3 region has 16 residues. V was pared by 7 bases and J by 1 base, with 4 bases of the junction left unmatched. The germline CDR1 and CDR2 sequences are MNHEY and SMNVEV (reference sequence).

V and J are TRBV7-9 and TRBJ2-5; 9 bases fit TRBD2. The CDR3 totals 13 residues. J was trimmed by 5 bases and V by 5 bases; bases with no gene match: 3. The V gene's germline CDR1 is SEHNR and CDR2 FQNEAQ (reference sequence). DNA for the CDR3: TGTGCCAGCAGCCCGGGACTAGCCGAGACCCAGTACTTC. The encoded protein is CASSPGLAETQYF.

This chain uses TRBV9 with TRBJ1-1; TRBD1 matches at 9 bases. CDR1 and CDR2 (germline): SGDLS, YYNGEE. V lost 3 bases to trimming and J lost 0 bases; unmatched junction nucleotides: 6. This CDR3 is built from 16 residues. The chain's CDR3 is CASSAHGDRVNTEAFF. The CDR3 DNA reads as TGTGCCAGCAGCGCCCATGGGGACAGGGTGAACACTGAAGCTTTCTTT.

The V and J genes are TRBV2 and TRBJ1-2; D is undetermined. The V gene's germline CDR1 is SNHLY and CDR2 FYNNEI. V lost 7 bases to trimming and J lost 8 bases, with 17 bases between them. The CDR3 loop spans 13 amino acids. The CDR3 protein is CASTQPRSGGYTF. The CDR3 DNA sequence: TGTGCCAGCACCCAACCTCGGAGTGGCGGCTACACCTTC. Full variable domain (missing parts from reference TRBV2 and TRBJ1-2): EPEVTQTPSHQVTQMGQEVILRCVPISNHLYFYWYRQILGQKVEFLVSFYNNEISEKSEIFDDQFSVERPDGSNFTLKIRSTKLEDSAMYFCASTQPRSGGYTFGSGTRLTVV.

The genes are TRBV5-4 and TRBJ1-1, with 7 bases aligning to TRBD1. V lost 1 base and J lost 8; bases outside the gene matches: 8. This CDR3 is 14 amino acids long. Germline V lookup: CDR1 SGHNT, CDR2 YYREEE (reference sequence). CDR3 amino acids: CASSLLTGRREAFF. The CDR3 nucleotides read TGTGCCAGCAGCTTGTTGACAGGGCGCAGGGAAGCTTTCTTT.

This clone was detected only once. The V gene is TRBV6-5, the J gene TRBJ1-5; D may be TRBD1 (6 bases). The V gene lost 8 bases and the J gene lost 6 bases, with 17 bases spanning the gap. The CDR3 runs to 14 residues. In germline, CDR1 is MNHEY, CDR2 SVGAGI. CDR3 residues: CASVEGHGIQPQHF. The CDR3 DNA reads TGTGCCAGCGTCGAGGGACACGGAATTCAGCCCCAGCATTTT.

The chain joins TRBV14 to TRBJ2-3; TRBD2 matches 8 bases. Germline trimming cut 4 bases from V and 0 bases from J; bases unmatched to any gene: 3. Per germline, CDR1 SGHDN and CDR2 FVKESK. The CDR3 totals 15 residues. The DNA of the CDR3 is TGTGCCAGCAGCCCTATAGCGGGAAGCACAGATACGCAGTATTTT. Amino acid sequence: CASSPIAGSTDTQYF.

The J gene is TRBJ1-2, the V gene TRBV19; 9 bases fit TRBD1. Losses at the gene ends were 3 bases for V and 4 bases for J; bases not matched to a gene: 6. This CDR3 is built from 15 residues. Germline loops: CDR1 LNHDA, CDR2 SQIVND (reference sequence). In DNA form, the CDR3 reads TGTGCCAGTAGTATTCGACAGGGGGTGGCCTATGGCTACACCTTC. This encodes CASSIRQGVAYGYTF.

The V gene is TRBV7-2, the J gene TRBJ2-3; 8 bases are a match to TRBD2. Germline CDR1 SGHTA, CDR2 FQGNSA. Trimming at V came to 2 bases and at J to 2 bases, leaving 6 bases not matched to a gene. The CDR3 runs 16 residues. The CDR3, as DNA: TGTGCCAGCAGCTTATTGGCGGGGGGTTCCACAGATACGCAGTATTTT. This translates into CASSLLAGGSTDTQYF. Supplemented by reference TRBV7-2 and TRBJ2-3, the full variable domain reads GAGVSQSPSNKVTEKGKDVELRCDPISGHTALYWYRQSLGQGLEFLIYFQGNSAPDKSGLPSDRFSAERTGGSVSTLTIQRTQQEDSAVYLCASSLLAGGSTDTQYFGPGTRLTVL.

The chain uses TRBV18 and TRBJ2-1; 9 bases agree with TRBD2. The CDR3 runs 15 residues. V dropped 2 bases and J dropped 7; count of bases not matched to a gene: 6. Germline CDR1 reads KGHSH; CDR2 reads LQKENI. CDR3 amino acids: CASSPRGSGSNEQFF. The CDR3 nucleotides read TGTGCCAGCTCACCAAGGGGTAGCGGGAGTAATGAGCAGTTCTTC.

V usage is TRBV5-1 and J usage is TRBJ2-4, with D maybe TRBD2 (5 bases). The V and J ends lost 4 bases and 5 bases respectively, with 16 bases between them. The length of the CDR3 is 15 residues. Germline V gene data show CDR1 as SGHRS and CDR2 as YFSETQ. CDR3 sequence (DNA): TGCGCCAGCAGCCGCGGCCCGGCGCGGGAAAACATTCAGTACTTC. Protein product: CASSRGPARENIQYF.

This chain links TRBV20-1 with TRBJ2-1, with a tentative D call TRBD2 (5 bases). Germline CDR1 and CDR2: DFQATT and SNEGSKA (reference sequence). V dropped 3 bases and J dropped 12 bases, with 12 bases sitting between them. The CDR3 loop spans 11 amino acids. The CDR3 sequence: CSAREAPLQFF. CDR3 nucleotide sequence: TGCAGTGCTAGGGAGGCCCCCCTGCAGTTCTTC.

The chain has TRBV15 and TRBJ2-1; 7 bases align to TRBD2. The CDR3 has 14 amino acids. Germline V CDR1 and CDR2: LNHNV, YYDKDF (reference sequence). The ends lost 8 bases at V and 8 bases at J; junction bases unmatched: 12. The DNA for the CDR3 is TGTGCCACCCAAGGTGGGGCGGGAGATGATGAGCAGTTCTTC. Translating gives CATQGGAGDDEQFF.

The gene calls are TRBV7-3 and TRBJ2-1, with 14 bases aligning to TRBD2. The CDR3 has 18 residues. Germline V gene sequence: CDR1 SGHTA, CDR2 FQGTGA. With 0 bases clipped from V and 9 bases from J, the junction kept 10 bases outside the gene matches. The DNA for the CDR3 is TGTGCCAGCAGCTTAACATCTCTCGGGACTAGCGGGAGACTTGAGCAGTTCTTC. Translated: CASSLTSLGTSGRLEQFF.

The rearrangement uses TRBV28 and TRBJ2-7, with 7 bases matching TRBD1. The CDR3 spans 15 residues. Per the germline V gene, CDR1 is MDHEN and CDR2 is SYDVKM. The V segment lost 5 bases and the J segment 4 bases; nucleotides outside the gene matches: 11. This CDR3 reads CASSDPRQGEYEQYF. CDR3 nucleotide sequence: TGTGCCAGCAGTGACCCCCGGCAGGGGGAATACGAGCAGTACTTC. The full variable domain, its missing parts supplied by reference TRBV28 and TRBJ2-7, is DVKVTQSSRYLVKRTGEKVFLECVQDMDHENMFWYRQDPGLGLRLIYFSYDVKMKEKGDIPEGYSVSREKKERFSLILESASTNQTSMYLCASSDPRQGEYEQYFGPGTRLTVT.

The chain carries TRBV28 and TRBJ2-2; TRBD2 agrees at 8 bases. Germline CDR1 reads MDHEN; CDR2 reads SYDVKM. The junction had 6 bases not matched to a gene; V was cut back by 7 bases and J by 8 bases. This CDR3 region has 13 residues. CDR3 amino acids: CASIAGLAGELFF. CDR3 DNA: TGTGCCAGCATAGCGGGGCTAGCGGGGGAGCTGTTTTTT.

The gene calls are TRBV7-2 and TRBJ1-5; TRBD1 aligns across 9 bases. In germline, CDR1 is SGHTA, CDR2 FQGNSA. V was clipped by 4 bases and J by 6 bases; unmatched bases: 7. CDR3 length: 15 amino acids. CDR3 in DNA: TGTGCCAGCAGCTCCTGGCCGGGACAGGGTCAGCCCCAGCATTTT. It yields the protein CASSSWPGQGQPQHF.

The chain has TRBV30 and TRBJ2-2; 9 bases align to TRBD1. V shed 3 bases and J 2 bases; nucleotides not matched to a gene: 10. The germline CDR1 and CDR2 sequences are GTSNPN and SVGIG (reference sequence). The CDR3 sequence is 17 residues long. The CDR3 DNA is TGTGCCTGGAGCAAATCCCACAGGGGGCTCAACACCGGGGAGCTGTTTTTT. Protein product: CAWSKSHRGLNTGELFF.

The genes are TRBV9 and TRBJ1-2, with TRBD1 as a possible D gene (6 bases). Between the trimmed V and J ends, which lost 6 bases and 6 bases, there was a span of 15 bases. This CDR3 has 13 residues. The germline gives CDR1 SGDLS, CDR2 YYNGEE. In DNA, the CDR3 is TGTGCCAGCAAATCGATCGGGACAAATGGCTACACCTTC. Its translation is CASKSIGTNGYTF.

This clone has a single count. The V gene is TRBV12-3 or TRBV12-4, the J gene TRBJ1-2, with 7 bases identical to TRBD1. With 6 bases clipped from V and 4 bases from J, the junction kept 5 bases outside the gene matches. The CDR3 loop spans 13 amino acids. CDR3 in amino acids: CASSPGGVYGYTF. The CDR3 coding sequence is TGTGCCAGCAGCCCAGGGGGAGTCTATGGCTACACCTTC.

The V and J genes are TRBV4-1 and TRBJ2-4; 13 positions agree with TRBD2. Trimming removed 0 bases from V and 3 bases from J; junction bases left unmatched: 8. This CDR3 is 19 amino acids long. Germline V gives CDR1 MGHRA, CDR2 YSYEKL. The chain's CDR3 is CASSQDRTSGSFVKNIQYF. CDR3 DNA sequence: TGCGCCAGCAGCCAAGATAGGACTAGCGGGAGTTTTGTCAAAAACATTCAGTACTTC.

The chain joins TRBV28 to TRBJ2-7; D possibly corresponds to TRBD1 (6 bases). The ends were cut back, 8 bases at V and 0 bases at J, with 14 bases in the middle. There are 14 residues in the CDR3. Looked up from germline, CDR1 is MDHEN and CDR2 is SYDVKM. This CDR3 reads CASWKGRGSYEQYF. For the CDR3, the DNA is TGTGCCAGCTGGAAGGGCAGGGGCTCCTACGAGCAGTACTTC.